One sample yielded the 23 T cell receptor beta chains listed below, sequenced in a study of T-cell memory formation after mild COVID-19. TCRdb reanalysed the 5' RACE reads using MiXCR and keeps one entry per CDR3 protein. The table lists about 190,000 distinct CDR3 sequences, under 12% of them singletons. Sequencing was carried out using PBMCs or a T cell subset sorted from them (not recorded which). The receptors originated from a man between 18 and 29 years old who had mild COVID-19 (a few samples of this study predate the infection). Cell type and time point are not known.

This clonotype has only a few counts. The V call is TRBV29-1, the J call TRBJ2-3; D remains ambiguous. There are 12 residues in the CDR3. V lost 7 bases, J lost 1 base, and 9 bases lay in between. The V gene's germline CDR1 is SQVTM and CDR2 ANQGSEA. The CDR3 region is CSGGIGTDTQYF. Written as DNA, the CDR3 is TGCAGCGGCGGAATAGGCACAGATACGCAGTATTTT.

V is TRBV5-1 and J is TRBJ1-5; D gene ambiguous. The CDR3 totals 14 residues. Per the germline V gene, CDR1 is SGHRS and CDR2 is YFSETQ. Trimming shortened V by 3 bases and J by 3 bases, and 10 bases separated the two germline ends. The DNA of the CDR3 is TGCGCCAGCAGCTCCGGGCAGGACAATCAGCCCCAGCATTTT. Protein: CASSSGQDNQPQHF.

This clonotype was counted between two and nine times. The V gene is TRBV5-1, the J gene TRBJ2-3; D might be TRBD2 (6 bases). CDR3 length: 14 residues. V gave up 2 bases and J gave up 2 bases, with 9 bases separating them. In germline, CDR1 is SGHRS, CDR2 YFSETQ. CDR3 nucleotide sequence: TGCGCCAGCAGCTTAAGGGAGGTCACAGATACGCAGTATTTT. It translates to CASSLREVTDTQYF.

In its sample, this clonotype was seen a few times. This chain links TRBV20-1 with TRBJ1-1, with 7 bases aligning to TRBD1. The ends lost 6 bases at V and 5 bases at J; junction bases unmatched: 3. CDR1 DFQATT and CDR2 SNEGSKA come from the germline V gene (reference sequence). The CDR3 length is 11 residues. CDR3 DNA sequence: TGCAGTGCGAAACAGGGGACTGAAGCTTTCTTT. Protein product: CSAKQGTEAFF.

The V and J genes are TRBV3-1 and TRBJ2-7, with D possibly being TRBD1 (6 bases). The germline CDR1 and CDR2 sequences are LGHDT and YNNKEL (reference sequence). Trimming removed 5 bases from V and 3 bases from J, with 8 bases in between. CDR3 length: 12 residues. The CDR3 nucleotides read TGTGCCAGCAGCAGAGGGGGCTACGAGCAGTACGTC. Amino acids: CASSRGGYEQYV.

In its sample, this clonotype was seen a few times. The chain is built from TRBV9 and TRBJ2-3; perhaps TRBD2 as D (7 bases). Deletions cut 2 bases from V and 2 bases from J, with 21 bases between. CDR1 and CDR2 from the germline V gene are SGDLS and YYNGEE. There are 18 residues in the CDR3. The CDR3 spells CASSVSPGGLASTDTQYF. The CDR3 DNA reads as TGTGCCAGCAGCGTGAGCCCCGGGGGGCTTGCCTCCACAGATACGCAGTATTTT.

The chain has TRBV7-2 and TRBJ2-2, with a possible D match to TRBD1 (6 bases). The germline CDR1 and CDR2 sequences are SGHTA and FQGNSA. V dropped 7 bases and J dropped 5 bases, with 14 bases sitting between them. The CDR3 length is 14 residues. The CDR3: CASTQTGWTGELFF. Written as DNA, the CDR3 is TGTGCCAGCACCCAAACAGGGTGGACCGGGGAGCTGTTTTTT.

The sample holds a few counts of this clonotype. The chain carries TRBV29-1 and TRBJ1-1, with D unresolved. V shed 4 bases and J shed 0 bases, with 9 bases lying between them. This CDR3 has 13 residues. Germline V gene sequence: CDR1 SQVTM, CDR2 ANQGSEA. The CDR3 nucleotides are TGCAGCGTTGTTGGCCAGGTGAACACTGAAGCTTTCTTT. This sequence encodes CSVVGQVNTEAFF.

The chain uses TRBV7-3 and TRBJ1-6; no clear D. The CDR3 length is 13 residues. V dropped 0 bases and J dropped 12 bases, with 9 bases sitting between them. The germline gives CDR1 SGHTA, CDR2 FQGTGA. CDR3 sequence: CASSLTRFVPLHF. DNA for the CDR3: TGTGCCAGCAGCTTAACACGCTTTGTACCCCTCCACTTT.

This clonotype has just a few counts. The rearrangement uses TRBV28 and TRBJ1-2, with TRBD1 identical over 7 bases. Trimming at V came to 5 bases and at J to 3 bases, leaving 6 bases not matched to a gene. CDR1 is MDHEN and CDR2 is SYDVKM in the germline V gene. The CDR3 loop spans 14 amino acids. CDR3 amino acids: CASSDSGQYYGYTF. CDR3 DNA sequence: TGTGCCAGCAGTGACTCGGGACAGTACTATGGCTACACCTTC.

The gene calls are TRBV12-5 and TRBJ1-5, with 9 nucleotides matching TRBD1. Germline assignment: CDR1 LGHNT and CDR2 FRNRAP. This CDR3 spans 15 amino acids. V dropped 3 bases and J dropped 7; count of bases not matched to a gene: 7. CDR3 sequence: CASGFGTGGGQPQHF. The CDR3 region has the DNA TGTGCTAGTGGTTTTGGAACAGGGGGCGGGCAGCCCCAGCATTTT.

This clonotype was observed a handful of times. The chain employs TRBV23-1 and TRBJ2-7, with D uncertain. TRBV23-1 is noted as an ORF with a role that remains uncertain. The V end was cut by 3 bases, the J end by 3 bases, with 12 bases between. This CDR3 spans 14 amino acids. The CDR3 region has the DNA TGCGCCAGCAGTCATTCTGACCCATTCTACGAGCAGTACGTC. The encoded protein is CASSHSDPFYEQYV.

The chain links TRBV3-1 to TRBJ1-5; D may be TRBD1 (6 bases). The CDR3 length is 16 residues. The ends were cut back, 4 bases at V and 3 bases at J, with 16 bases in the middle. CDR1 is LGHDT and CDR2 is YNNKEL in the germline V gene (reference sequence). The CDR3 loop reads CASSRGASQFNQPQHF. For the CDR3, the DNA is TGTGCCAGCAGCCGGGGGGCAAGTCAGTTCAATCAGCCCCAGCATTTT.

This clonotype was recorded a few times. The chain uses TRBV18 and TRBJ1-4, with a weak D call TRBD1 (6 bases). Deletions cut 5 bases from V and 1 base from J, with 17 bases between. CDR1 and CDR2 (germline): KGHSH, LQKENI. The CDR3 covers 17 residues. The CDR3 DNA reads as TGTGCCAGCTCAACCGTCCCGGGACACGGAACTAATGAAAAACTGTTTTTT. Residues: CASSTVPGHGTNEKLFF.

This clonotype was seen only a few times. V gene TRBV12-3 or TRBV12-4 combines with J gene TRBJ1-5, with D unresolved. The germline V and J ends were trimmed by 6 bases and 6 bases, with 18 bases remaining between them. This CDR3 has 15 amino acids. The CDR3 is CASRYSDFNSQPQHF. CDR3 in DNA: TGTGCCAGCAGATACTCGGACTTTAATAGTCAGCCCCAGCATTTT.

The rearrangement links TRBV7-9 to TRBJ1-6, with D perhaps matching TRBD1 (5 bases). Trimming removed 0 bases from V and 10 bases from J, with 16 bases in between. The V gene's germline CDR1 is SEHNR and CDR2 FQNEAQ (reference sequence). The CDR3 spans 16 residues. The CDR3 DNA sequence: TGTGCCAGCAGCTTAGCAGGGACGGGCGGGATCTCACCCCTCCACTTT. Its protein is CASSLAGTGGISPLHF.

The CDR3 DNA is TGTGCCAGCAGTTTAGAGGGGACCCAGTACTTC. Amino acid sequence: CASSLEGTQYF. The chain carries TRBV12-3 or TRBV12-4 and TRBJ2-5, with unresolved D. V was cut by 1 base and J by 7 bases, with 4 bases left in between. The CDR3 is made up of 11 amino acids.

Only a few counts were recorded for this clonotype. The rearrangement links TRBV20-1 to TRBJ2-1, with 8 bases that match TRBD2. The CDR3 consists of 14 residues. CDR1 is DFQATT, CDR2 SNEGSKA, per germline (reference sequence). J was trimmed by 8 bases and V by 5 bases; bases with no gene match: 11. The CDR3 coding sequence is TGCAGTGCTTCGGGGGGGCGGCTTGTTGATGAGCAGTTCTTC. This codes for CSASGGRLVDEQFF.

This clonotype was observed at least ten times. The chain employs TRBV7-6 and TRBJ2-1; a weak D match, TRBD2 (6 bases). This CDR3 has 13 amino acids. Germline CDR1 is SGHVS and CDR2 is FNYEAQ. V lost 5 bases, J lost 7 bases, and 12 bases lay in between. The CDR3 here is CASSAGTQNEQFF. In DNA form, the CDR3 reads TGTGCCAGCAGCGCCGGGACTCAAAATGAGCAGTTCTTC.

The V gene is TRBV5-4, the J gene TRBJ1-2; D is unresolved. The germline V and J ends were trimmed by 0 bases and 2 bases, with 11 bases remaining between them. CDR1 and CDR2 (germline): SGHNT, YYREEE (reference sequence). There are 15 residues in the CDR3. CDR3 sequence: CASSLEVVRNYGYTF. CDR3 nucleotide sequence: TGTGCCAGCAGCTTGGAGGTAGTACGGAACTATGGCTACACCTTC.

The table lists this clonotype with a few counts. The gene calls are TRBV20-1 and TRBJ2-5, with D possibly TRBD1 on 5 matching bases. CDR1 is DFQATT, CDR2 SNEGSKA, per germline (reference sequence). The CDR3 totals 11 residues. V lost 2 bases and J 6 bases, leaving 7 bases between the germline ends. The CDR3 DNA reads as TGCAGTGCTAGACAGGGAAAGACCCAGTACTTC. This encodes CSARQGKTQYF.

Ten or more counts support this clonotype. This chain joins TRBV4-3 and TRBJ2-5, with TRBD2 matching 8 bases. CDR1 and CDR2 from the germline V gene are LGHNA and YSLEER. This CDR3 contains 19 residues. V shed 0 bases and J 4 bases; nucleotides not matched to a gene: 16. The CDR3 reads CASSQEVPVSNGGGETQYF. CDR3 in DNA: TGCGCCAGCAGCCAAGAGGTTCCGGTCTCCAACGGGGGGGGAGAGACCCAGTACTTC.

The rearrangement joins TRBV30 to TRBJ1-1; 9 nucleotides agree with TRBD1. The CDR3 runs to 13 residues. V lost 3 bases, J lost 6 bases, and 5 bases stayed unmatched. Germline V gives CDR1 GTSNPN, CDR2 SVGIG (reference sequence). CDR3 DNA: TGTGCCTGGAGGAACAGGGGGCCTCCTGAAGCTTTCTTT. It encodes CAWRNRGPPEAFF.